Sequencing of this T cell receptor (beta chain) was carried out in a study of early T cells in non-severe SARS-CoV-2 infection. For the study at large: Sequenced bulk RNA came from whole blood that was unsorted, and chains were unpaired. Study-wide findings and caveats: VDJdb-based matching was biased toward anti-spike CD8 responses and missed private and CD4 specificities.

Losses at the gene ends were 5 bases for V and 6 bases for J; bases not matched to a gene: 7. CDR3 length equals 15 residues. Germline V gene lookup returns CDR1 SEHNR and CDR2 FQNEAQ (reference sequence). The TCR library protocol attached unique molecular identifiers to the individual cDNA molecules. Via MiXCR, TCRdb re-called the 5' RACE reads, giving one row per CDR3 protein. The sample carries 60,000 or so distinct CDR3 sequences, approximately 8% recorded once. This clonotype was seen more than once but under ten times. Its antigen is not known. V is TRBV7-9 and J is TRBJ2-1, with 10 bases that match TRBD2. The sample in question was whole blood, obtained at baseline. The receptor was isolated from an adult who was a healthcare worker with PCR-confirmed SARS-CoV-2 infection or an uninfected control (not recorded which). Here the CDR3 reads CASSISGGPSNEQFF. The CDR3 DNA sequence: TGTGCCAGCAGCATTAGCGGGGGGCCCTCCAATGAGCAGTTCTTC.